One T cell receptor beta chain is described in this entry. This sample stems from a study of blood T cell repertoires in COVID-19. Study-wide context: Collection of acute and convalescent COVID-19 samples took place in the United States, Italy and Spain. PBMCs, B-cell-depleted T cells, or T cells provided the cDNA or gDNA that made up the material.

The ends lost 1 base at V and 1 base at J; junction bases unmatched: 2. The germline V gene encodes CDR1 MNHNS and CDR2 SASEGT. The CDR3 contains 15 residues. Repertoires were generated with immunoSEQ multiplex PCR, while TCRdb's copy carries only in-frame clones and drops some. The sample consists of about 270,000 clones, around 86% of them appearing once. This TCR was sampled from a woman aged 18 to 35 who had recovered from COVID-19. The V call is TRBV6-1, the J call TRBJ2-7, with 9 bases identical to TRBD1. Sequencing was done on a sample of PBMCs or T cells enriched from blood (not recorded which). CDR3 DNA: TGTGCCAGCAGTGAAGGGGGACAGGGTTCCTACGAGCAGTACTTC. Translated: CASSEGGQGSYEQYF.